One TCR beta chain is described in this entry. There are many counts of this clone. The antigen it binds to is not known. No base qualities exist here, and no much larger clone lies one base off it. This sample is part of a study of T cells after posttransplantation cyclophosphamide (TCRdb year 2016). Study-wide context: T cell repertoire reconstitution was tracked by TRB sequencing after myeloablative bone marrow transplantation in which posttransplantation cyclophosphamide was used as GVHD prophylaxis. Antigen receptor sequencing covered samples from 35 to 40 PTCy-treated patients and fewer than 20 of their related bone marrow donors. Blood from every one of the roughly 30 PTCy patients who had 1-year posttransplant specimens underwent TRB sequencing. Up to roughly 3 additional blood samples from 2 to 5.2 years after transplant were also TRB-sequenced in 3 patients, as was pretransplant blood from several patients. Because TRA and TRB clonality were tightly correlated in roughly 10 samples, subsequent TCR analyses were focused on TRB only. Public TRB sequences were checked against a database of over 3,500 sequences associated with responses to pathogens, tumor antigens, self-antigens and alloantigens.

The study at large found these results: Donor-recipient similarity was low at 1-2 months but rose over the first year, and later blood repertoires were often dominated by donor CD8+ memory clones. The TRB repertoires of T cells infiltrating skin or the GI tract showed only limited overlap with the TRB repertoires found in blood. Across roughly 49 patients, TRB clonality was highly associated with recipient CMV seropositivity and CMV reactivation, and PTCy diversity was similar to diversity in CNI/methotrexate controls.

On the day of marrow donation, related bone marrow donors gave peripheral blood samples. Peripheral blood and bone marrow mononuclear cells were isolated by Ficoll-Hypaque density centrifugation and were cryopreserved. The CDR3 covers 13 residues, taking in both the cysteine and the phenylalanine. Only the CDR3 part of the read is kept: 39 bases, read in frame from the first base. V sheds 4 bases and J sheds 3 bases, leaving 10 bases between their ends. CDR1 and CDR2 are drawn from the germline V gene: MNHEY, SVGAGI. Genomic DNA was the input for TRB sequencing, which was run either with the immunoSEQ assay at survey resolution or with the hsTCRB kit. Concerning the study's data processing: The immunoSEQ software handled initial read processing, and the LymphoSeq R package was used for repertoire analyses. Clonality was computed as 1 minus normalized Shannon entropy; Gini coefficient was also calculated for each TRB dataset. To infer phenotypes in unsorted samples, TRB sequences from sorted subsets of the recipient or donor were mapped onto unsorted samples from the same recipient. This is the immuneACCESS table as TCRdb keeps it, with only in-frame sequences that have V and J called. A part of the clones is gone; compared with another copy, unresolved V genes explain less than half, and the rest is unexplained. That table is the source of V, J and clone size, and D and trimming were worked out from the DNA. The table for this sample lists some 38,000 clones, none of them counted only once. The ten most abundant clones make up about 2.3% of the sample.

The receptor was derived from a man in his forties or fifties in good health, CMV-negative, and a related stem cell transplant donor. The V gene is TRBV6-5 and the J gene is TRBJ2-7, and perhaps TRBD2 as D gene, on 6 matching bases. The sequenced sample was PBMCs. The encoded CDR3 is CASSWGEDYEQYF. The nucleotide sequence is given as TGTGCCAGCAGTTGGGGGGAGGACTACGAGCAGTACTTC.